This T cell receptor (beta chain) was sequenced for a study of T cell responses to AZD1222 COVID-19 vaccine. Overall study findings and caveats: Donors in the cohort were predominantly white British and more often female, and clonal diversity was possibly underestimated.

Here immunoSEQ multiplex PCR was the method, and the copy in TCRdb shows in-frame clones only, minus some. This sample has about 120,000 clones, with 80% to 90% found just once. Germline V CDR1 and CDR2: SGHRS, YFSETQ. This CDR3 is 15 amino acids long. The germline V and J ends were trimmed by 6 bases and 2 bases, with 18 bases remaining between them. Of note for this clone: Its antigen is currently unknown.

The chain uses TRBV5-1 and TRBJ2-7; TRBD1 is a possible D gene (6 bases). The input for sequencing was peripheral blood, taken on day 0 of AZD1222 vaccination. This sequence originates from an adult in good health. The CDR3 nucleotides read TGCGCCAGCAAGCTAGTGACAGGCGCACCCTACGAGCAGTACTTC. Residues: CASKLVTGAPYEQYF.